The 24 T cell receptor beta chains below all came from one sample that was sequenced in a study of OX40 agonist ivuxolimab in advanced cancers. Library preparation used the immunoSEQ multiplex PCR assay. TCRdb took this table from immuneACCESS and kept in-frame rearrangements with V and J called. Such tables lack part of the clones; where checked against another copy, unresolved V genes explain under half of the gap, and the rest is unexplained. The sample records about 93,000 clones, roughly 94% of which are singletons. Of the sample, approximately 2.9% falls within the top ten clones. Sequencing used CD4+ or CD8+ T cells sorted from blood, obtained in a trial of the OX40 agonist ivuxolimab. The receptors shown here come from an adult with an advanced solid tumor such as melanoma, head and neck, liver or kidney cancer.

This CDR3 is CAISEAGGLWYEQYF. CDR3 nucleotides: TGTGCCATCAGTGAGGCGGGAGGGTTATGGTACGAGCAGTACTTC. The J gene is TRBJ2-7, the V gene TRBV10-3; 9 nucleotides match TRBD2. Germline trimming cut 2 bases from V and 4 bases from J; bases unmatched to any gene: 6. Germline assignment: CDR1 ENHRY and CDR2 SYGVKD. The CDR3 has 15 residues.

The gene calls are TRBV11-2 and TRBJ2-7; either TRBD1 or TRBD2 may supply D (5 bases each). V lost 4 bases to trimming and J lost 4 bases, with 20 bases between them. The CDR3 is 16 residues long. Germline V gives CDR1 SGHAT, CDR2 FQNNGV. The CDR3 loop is CASSSQGEGIPYEQYF. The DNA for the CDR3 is TGTGCCAGCAGCTCGCAGGGTGAGGGTATTCCGTACGAGCAGTACTTC.

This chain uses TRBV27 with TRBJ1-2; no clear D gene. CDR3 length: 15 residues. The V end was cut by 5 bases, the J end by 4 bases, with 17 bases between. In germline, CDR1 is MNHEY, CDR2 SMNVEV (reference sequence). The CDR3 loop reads CASSADAGLFYGYTF. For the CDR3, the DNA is TGTGCCAGCAGTGCGGACGCGGGCCTTTTCTATGGCTACACCTTC.

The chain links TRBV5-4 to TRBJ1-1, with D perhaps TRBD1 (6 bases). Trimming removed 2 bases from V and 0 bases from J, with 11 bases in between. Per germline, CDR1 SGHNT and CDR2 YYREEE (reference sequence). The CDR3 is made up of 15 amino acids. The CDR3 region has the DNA TGTGCCAGCAGCTTACAGGGCCCTCTGAACACTGAAGCTTTCTTT. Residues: CASSLQGPLNTEAFF.

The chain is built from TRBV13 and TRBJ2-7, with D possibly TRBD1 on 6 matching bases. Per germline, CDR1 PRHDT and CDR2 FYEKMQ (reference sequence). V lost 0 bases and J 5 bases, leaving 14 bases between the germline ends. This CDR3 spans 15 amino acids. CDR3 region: CASSLGGARVHEQYF. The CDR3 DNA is TGTGCCAGCAGCTTAGGGGGGGCCAGGGTCCACGAGCAGTACTTC. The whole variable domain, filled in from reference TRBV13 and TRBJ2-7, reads AAGVIQSPRHLIKEKRETATLKCYPIPRHDTVYWYQQGPGQDPQFLISFYEKMQSDKGSIPDRFSAQQFSDYHSELNMSSLELGDSALYFCASSLGGARVHEQYFGPGTRLTVT.

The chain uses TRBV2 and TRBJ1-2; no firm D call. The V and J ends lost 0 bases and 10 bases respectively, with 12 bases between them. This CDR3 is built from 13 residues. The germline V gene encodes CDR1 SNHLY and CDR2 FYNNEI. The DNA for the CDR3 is TGTGCCAGCAGTGAAGCGTCGTGGTTCGTCTACACCTTC. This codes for CASSEASWFVYTF.

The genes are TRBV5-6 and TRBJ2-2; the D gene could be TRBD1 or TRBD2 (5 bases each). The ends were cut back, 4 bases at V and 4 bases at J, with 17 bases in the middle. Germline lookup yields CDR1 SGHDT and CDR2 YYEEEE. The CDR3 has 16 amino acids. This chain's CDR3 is CASSLPNGARTGELFF. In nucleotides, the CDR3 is TGTGCCAGCAGCCTCCCCAACGGGGCACGCACCGGGGAGCTGTTTTTT. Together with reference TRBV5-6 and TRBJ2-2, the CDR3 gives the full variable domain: DAGVTQSPTHLIKTRGQQVTLRCSPKSGHDTVSWYQQALGQGPQFIFQYYEEEERQRGNFPDRFSGHQFPNYSSELNVNALLLGDSALYLCASSLPNGARTGELFFGEGSRLTVL.

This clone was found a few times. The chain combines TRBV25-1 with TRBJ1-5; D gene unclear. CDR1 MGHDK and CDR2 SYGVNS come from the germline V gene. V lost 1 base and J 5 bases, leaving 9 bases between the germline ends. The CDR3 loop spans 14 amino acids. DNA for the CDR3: TGTGCCAGCAGTGAATGGGGTAGGGATCAGCCCCAGCATTTT. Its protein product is CASSEWGRDQPQHF.

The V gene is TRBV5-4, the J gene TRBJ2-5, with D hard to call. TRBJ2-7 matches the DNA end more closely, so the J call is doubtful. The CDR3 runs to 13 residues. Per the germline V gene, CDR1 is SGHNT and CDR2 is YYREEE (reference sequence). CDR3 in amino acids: CASSLTPAYEQYF. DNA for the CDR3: TGTGCCAGCAGCTTGACGCCCGCCTACGAGCAGTACTTC.

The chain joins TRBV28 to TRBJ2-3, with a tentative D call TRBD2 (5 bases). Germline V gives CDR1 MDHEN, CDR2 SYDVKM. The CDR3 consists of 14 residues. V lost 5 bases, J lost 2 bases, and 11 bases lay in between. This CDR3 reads CASSPDSSTDTQYF. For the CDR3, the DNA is TGTGCCAGCAGTCCGGACTCGTCCACAGATACGCAGTATTTT.

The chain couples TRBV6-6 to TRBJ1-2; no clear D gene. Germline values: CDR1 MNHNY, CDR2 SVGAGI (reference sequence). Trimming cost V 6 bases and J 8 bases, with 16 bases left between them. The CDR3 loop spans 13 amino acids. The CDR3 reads CASSHGSPRGYTF. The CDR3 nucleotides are TGTGCCAGCAGCCACGGCAGTCCTAGAGGCTACACCTTC.

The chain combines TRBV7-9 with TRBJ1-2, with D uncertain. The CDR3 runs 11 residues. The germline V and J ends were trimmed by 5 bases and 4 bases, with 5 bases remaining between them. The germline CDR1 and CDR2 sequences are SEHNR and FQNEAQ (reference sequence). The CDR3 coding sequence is TGTGCCAGCAGCCTCGCCTATGGCTACACCTTC. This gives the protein CASSLAYGYTF.

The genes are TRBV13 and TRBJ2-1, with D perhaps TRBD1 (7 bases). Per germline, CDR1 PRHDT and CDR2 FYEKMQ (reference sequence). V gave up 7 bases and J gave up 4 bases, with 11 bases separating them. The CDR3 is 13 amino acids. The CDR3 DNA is TGTGCCAGCAACCAGGGGGGTTACAATGAGCAGTTCTTC. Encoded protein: CASNQGGYNEQFF.

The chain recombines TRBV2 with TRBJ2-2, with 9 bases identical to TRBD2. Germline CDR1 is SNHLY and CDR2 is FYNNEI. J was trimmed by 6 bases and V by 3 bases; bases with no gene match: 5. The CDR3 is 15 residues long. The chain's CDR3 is CASSEASGKSGELFF. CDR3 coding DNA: TGTGCCAGCAGTGAGGCTAGCGGGAAGTCCGGGGAGCTGTTTTTT. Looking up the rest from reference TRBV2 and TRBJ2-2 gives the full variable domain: EPEVTQTPSHQVTQMGQEVILRCVPISNHLYFYWYRQILGQKVEFLVSFYNNEISEKSEIFDDQFSVERPDGSNFTLKIRSTKLEDSAMYFCASSEASGKSGELFFGEGSRLTVL.

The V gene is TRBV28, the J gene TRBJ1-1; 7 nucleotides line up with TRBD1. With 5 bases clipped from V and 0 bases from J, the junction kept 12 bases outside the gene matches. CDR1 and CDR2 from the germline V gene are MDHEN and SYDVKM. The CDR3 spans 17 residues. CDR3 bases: TGTGCCAGCAGTCACGGGACAGACCCAGTACTGAACACTGAAGCTTTCTTT. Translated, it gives CASSHGTDPVLNTEAFF.

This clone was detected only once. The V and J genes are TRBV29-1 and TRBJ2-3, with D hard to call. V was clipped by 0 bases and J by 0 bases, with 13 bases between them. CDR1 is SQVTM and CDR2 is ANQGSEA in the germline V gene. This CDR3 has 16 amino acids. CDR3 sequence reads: CSVEELAHRSTDTQYF. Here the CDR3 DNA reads TGCAGCGTTGAAGAGTTAGCTCACCGAAGCACAGATACGCAGTATTTT.

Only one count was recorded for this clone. The CDR3 sequence is CATRDGTGELFF. CDR3 sequence (DNA): TGTGCCACCAGGGACGGCACCGGGGAGCTGTTTTTT. The chain links TRBV25-1 to TRBJ2-2; D assignment may be TRBD1 or TRBD2 (5 bases each). The CDR3 is 12 amino acids. The germline gives CDR1 MGHDK, CDR2 SYGVNS. Trimming took 10 bases from V and 4 from J, leaving 10 bases between them.

CDR3 sequence reads: CASSLRTDPDEAFF. The CDR3 DNA reads as TGTGCCAGCAGCTTGCGGACGGATCCAGATGAAGCTTTCTTT. The chain couples TRBV5-4 to TRBJ1-1; D remains unclear. V was pared by 1 base and J by 7 bases, with 14 bases between. The CDR3 length is 14 residues. Germline lookup yields CDR1 SGHNT and CDR2 YYREEE (reference sequence). The complete variable domain, with remaining parts taken from reference TRBV5-4 and TRBJ1-1, reads ETGVTQSPTHLIKTRGQQVTLRCSSQSGHNTVSWYQQALGQGPQFIFQYYREEENGRGNFPPRFSGLQFPNYSSELNVNALELDDSALYLCASSLRTDPDEAFFGQGTRLTVV.

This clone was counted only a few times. This CDR3 reads CASSDLRGQYF. Here the CDR3 DNA reads TGTGCCAGCAGTGACCTCAGGGGACAGTACTTC. The V call is TRBV2, the J call TRBJ2-7, with D perhaps TRBD1 (6 bases). V lost 3 bases and J 10 bases, leaving 10 bases between the germline ends. CDR1 is SNHLY and CDR2 is FYNNEI in the germline V gene. The length of the CDR3 is 11 residues. Using reference TRBV2 and TRBJ2-7 for the parts outside the CDR3, the full variable domain is EPEVTQTPSHQVTQMGQEVILRCVPISNHLYFYWYRQILGQKVEFLVSFYNNEISEKSEIFDDQFSVERPDGSNFTLKIRSTKLEDSAMYFCASSDLRGQYFGPGTRLTVT.

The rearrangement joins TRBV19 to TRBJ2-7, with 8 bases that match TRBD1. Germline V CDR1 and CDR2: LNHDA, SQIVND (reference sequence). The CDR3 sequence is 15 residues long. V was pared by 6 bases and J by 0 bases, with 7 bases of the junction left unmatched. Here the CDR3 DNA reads TGTGCCAGTAGGGCCGGGACAGGACCCTCCTACGAGCAGTACTTC. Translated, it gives CASRAGTGPSYEQYF.

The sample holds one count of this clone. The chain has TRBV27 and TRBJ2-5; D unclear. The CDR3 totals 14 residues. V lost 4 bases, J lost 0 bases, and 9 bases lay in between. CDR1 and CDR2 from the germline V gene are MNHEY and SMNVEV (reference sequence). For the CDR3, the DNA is TGTGCCAGCAGTTCTGGGCCGTACCAAGAGACCCAGTACTTC. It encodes CASSSGPYQETQYF.

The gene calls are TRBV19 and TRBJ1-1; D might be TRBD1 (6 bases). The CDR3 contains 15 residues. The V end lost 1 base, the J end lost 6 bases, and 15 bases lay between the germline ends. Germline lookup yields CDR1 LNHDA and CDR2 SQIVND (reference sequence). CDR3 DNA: TGTGCCAGTAGTATAGGGGGCGGGGGCACGGCTGAAGCTTTCTTT. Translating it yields CASSIGGGGTAEAFF.

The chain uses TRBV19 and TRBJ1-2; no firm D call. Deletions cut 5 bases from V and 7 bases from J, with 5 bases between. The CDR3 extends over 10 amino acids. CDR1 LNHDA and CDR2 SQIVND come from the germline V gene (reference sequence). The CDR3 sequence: CASSDGGYTF. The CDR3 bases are TGTGCCAGTAGTGATGGTGGCTACACCTTC. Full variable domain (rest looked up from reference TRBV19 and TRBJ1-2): DGGITQSPKYLFRKEGQNVTLSCEQNLNHDAMYWYRQDPGQGLRLIYYSQIVNDFQKGDIAEGYSVSREKKESFPLTVTSAQKNPTAFYLCASSDGGYTFGSGTRLTVV.

The CDR3 reads CASSPLPDRDNQPQHF. The CDR3 DNA is TGTGCCAGCTCACCACTCCCGGACAGGGACAATCAGCCCCAGCATTTT. The gene calls are TRBV18 and TRBJ1-5; 8 bases map to TRBD1. Germline V lookup: CDR1 KGHSH, CDR2 LQKENI. J lost 3 bases, V lost 1 base, and 5 bases had no gene match. The CDR3 consists of 16 residues.